Presented here are 21 T cell receptor beta chains from one specimen sequenced in a study of blood T cell repertoires in COVID-19. Only in-frame clones appear in the TCRdb table, and some are missing; sequencing was by immunoSEQ multiplex PCR. The profile covers roughly 250,000 clones, with 80% to 85% appearing a single time and less than 5.5% taken by the ten largest. The sample consisted of peripheral blood. The receptors here all came from a middle-aged man with active or convalescent COVID-19.

This chain uses TRBV6-5 with TRBJ1-2, with 7 bases matching TRBD1. Per the germline V gene, CDR1 is MNHEY and CDR2 is SVGAGI. The CDR3 runs 14 residues. Trimming at V came to 0 bases and at J to 6 bases, leaving 4 bases not matched to a gene. The CDR3 region is CASSYSRGVDGYTF. Written as DNA, the CDR3 is TGTGCCAGCAGTTACTCCAGGGGGGTGGATGGCTACACCTTC.

The CDR3 sequence: CASSPGTMETQYF. The CDR3 DNA reads TGTGCCAGCAGTCCCGGGACAATGGAGACCCAGTACTTC. The V call is TRBV2, the J call TRBJ2-5, with D possibly TRBD1 on 6 matching bases. Germline V lookup: CDR1 SNHLY, CDR2 FYNNEI. The CDR3 runs to 13 residues. Trimming removed 5 bases at V and 5 bases at J, with 12 bases between.

The chain carries TRBV12-5 and TRBJ1-4; D may be TRBD1 (6 bases). CDR3 length: 15 residues. Germline-derived CDR1 and CDR2 are LGHNT and FRNRAP. Trimming pared 0 bases from V and 1 base from J, leaving 6 bases between. This CDR3 is CASGLVQGTNEKLFF. The CDR3 DNA reads as TGTGCTAGTGGTTTGGTACAGGGAACTAATGAAAAACTGTTTTTT.

The sample holds a few counts of this clone. The V gene is TRBV3-1 (or the pseudogene TRBV3-2), the J gene TRBJ2-7, with 9 nucleotides matching TRBD2. Germline CDR1 reads LGHDT; CDR2 reads YNNKEL (reference sequence). The CDR3 length is 11 residues. The ends lost 4 bases at V and 10 bases at J; junction bases unmatched: 2. CDR3 in amino acids: CASSRGLAQYF. CDR3 sequence (DNA): TGTGCCAGCAGCCGGGGACTAGCTCAGTACTTC.

This clone showed up just once. This rearrangement joins TRBV25-1 to TRBJ2-3, with 9 bases aligning to TRBD1. J lost 4 bases, V lost 4 bases, and 6 bases had no gene match. Germline loops: CDR1 MGHDK, CDR2 SYGVNS. The CDR3 loop spans 15 amino acids. The CDR3 region is CASSVQGARADTQYF. In nucleotides, the CDR3 is TGTGCCAGCAGTGTACAGGGGGCGCGGGCAGATACGCAGTATTTT.

This sequence joins TRBV2 and TRBJ2-7; TRBD2 is a possible D gene (6 bases). The V and J ends lost 3 bases and 3 bases respectively, with 9 bases between them. The CDR3 loop spans 13 amino acids. The germline V gene has CDR1 SNHLY and CDR2 FYNNEI. The CDR3 loop reads CASSEVDYYEQYF. The CDR3 DNA reads as TGTGCCAGCAGTGAGGTGGACTACTACGAGCAGTACTTC.

The V call is TRBV7-8, the J call TRBJ1-1; TRBD1 might be the D (6 bases). CDR3 length: 13 amino acids. The V and J ends lost 5 bases and 11 bases respectively, with 18 bases between them. Germline-derived CDR1 and CDR2 are SGHVS and FQNEAQ. CDR3 protein: CASSHRGAQEAFF. For the CDR3, the DNA is TGTGCCAGCAGCCATCGGGGGGCCCAGGAGGCTTTCTTT.

J is TRBJ1-4 and V is TRBV27; D is perhaps TRBD1 (5 bases). From germline, CDR1 is MNHEY and CDR2 SMNVEV (reference sequence). The CDR3 is 15 amino acids. V lost 0 bases and J 8 bases, leaving 13 bases between the germline ends. The CDR3 nucleotides read TGTGCCAGCAGTTTATCCTCGGGGGAGAAGGAAAAACTGTTTTTT. Its protein product is CASSLSSGEKEKLFF.

The rearrangement uses TRBV7-9 and TRBJ2-7; D remains unclear. The CDR3 loop spans 15 amino acids. The germline V and J ends were trimmed by 1 base and 3 bases, with 13 bases remaining between them. Germline values: CDR1 SEHNR, CDR2 FQNEAQ (reference sequence). The CDR3 protein is CASSLEEGGVYEQYF. The DNA for the CDR3 is TGTGCCAGCAGCTTAGAAGAAGGCGGAGTCTACGAGCAGTACTTC.

The chain employs TRBV30 and TRBJ1-4; no reliable D call. Germline V lookup: CDR1 GTSNPN, CDR2 SVGIG (reference sequence). V gave up 2 bases and J gave up 15 bases, with 25 bases separating them. The length of the CDR3 is 15 residues. In DNA form, the CDR3 reads TGTGCCTGGAGTTCATTCTCGGGCCCTCAGAGGGTGGTGTTTTTT. The encoded protein is CAWSSFSGPQRVVFF.

V gene TRBV28 combines with J gene TRBJ2-1; D might be TRBD2 (6 bases). The CDR3 sequence is 19 residues long. Germline lookup yields CDR1 MDHEN and CDR2 SYDVKM. The V end lost 4 bases, the J end lost 6 bases, and 28 bases lay between the germline ends. CDR3 sequence (DNA): TGTGCCAGCAGTTCCCAATCTCCGGGACTCCGCAATAAGGCCAATGAGCAGTTCTTC. This encodes CASSSQSPGLRNKANEQFF.

The CDR3: CASLGGYGYTF. In nucleotides, the CDR3 is TGTGCCAGCCTAGGGGGCTATGGCTACACCTTC. J is TRBJ1-2 and V is TRBV28, with a weak D call TRBD1 (6 bases). Trimming removed 8 bases at V and 4 bases at J, with 8 bases between. Germline values: CDR1 MDHEN, CDR2 SYDVKM. The length of the CDR3 is 11 residues.

The rearrangement uses TRBV5-1 and TRBJ1-1; no reliable D call. The V end was cut by 3 bases, the J end by 6 bases, with 9 bases between. Looked up from germline, CDR1 is SGHRS and CDR2 is YFSETQ. The CDR3 is made up of 12 amino acids. CDR3 nucleotide sequence: TGCGCCAGCAGCTCCCGGACTTCTGAAGCTTTCTTT. Protein: CASSSRTSEAFF. The full variable domain, its missing parts supplied by reference TRBV5-1 and TRBJ1-1, is KAGVTQTPRYLIKTRGQQVTLSCSPISGHRSVSWYQQTPGQGLQFLFEYFSETQRNKGNFPGRFSGRQFSNSRSEMNVSTLELGDSALYLCASSSRTSEAFFGQGTRLTVV.

The gene calls are TRBV5-4 and TRBJ2-5; D is undetermined. This CDR3 is built from 15 residues. V was trimmed by 0 bases and J by 2 bases, leaving 11 bases between them. The V gene's germline CDR1 is SGHNT and CDR2 YYREEE (reference sequence). CDR3: CASSLDAPRQETQYF. Here the CDR3 DNA reads TGTGCCAGCAGCTTGGACGCCCCGCGGCAAGAGACCCAGTACTTC.

The table lists this clone with a count of one. V and J are TRBV6-6 and TRBJ2-5, with D tentatively TRBD2 (5 bases). Germline assignment: CDR1 MNHNY and CDR2 SVGAGI (reference sequence). The CDR3 contains 17 residues. V lost 5 bases to trimming and J lost 4 bases, with 23 bases between them. In nucleotides, the CDR3 is TGTGCCAGCAGTCTTACCGCCCCCCGGGGAGTAGGAGAGACCCAGTACTTC. Protein: CASSLTAPRGVGETQYF.

The chain carries TRBV29-1 and TRBJ1-4; D might be TRBD1 (5 bases). V lost 7 bases, J lost 3 bases, and 15 bases lay in between. Per the germline V gene, CDR1 is SQVTM and CDR2 is ANQGSEA. The CDR3 contains 14 residues. CDR3 bases: TGCAGCGCTCAGGGACTGACATCTAATGAAAAACTGTTTTTT. Protein sequence: CSAQGLTSNEKLFF.

The chain is built from TRBV10-1 and TRBJ2-7; 9 bases align to TRBD2. CDR1 is WNHNN, CDR2 SYGVQD, per germline (reference sequence). V was clipped by 4 bases and J by 0 bases; unmatched bases: 7. This CDR3 contains 16 residues. The CDR3 sequence: CASSASGGRSSYEQYF. CDR3 nucleotides: TGCGCCAGCAGTGCCAGCGGGGGGCGCAGCTCCTACGAGCAGTACTTC.

The chain is built from TRBV5-4 and TRBJ2-1; 7 bases are a match to TRBD2. Germline V gene sequence: CDR1 SGHNT, CDR2 YYREEE (reference sequence). With 1 base clipped from V and 8 bases from J, the junction kept 12 bases outside the gene matches. This CDR3 has 16 amino acids. The CDR3: CASSLRRGTRRDEQFF. The CDR3 nucleotides read TGTGCCAGCAGCTTGAGGCGGGGGACCCGCCGGGATGAGCAGTTCTTC.

The rearrangement links TRBV29-1 to TRBJ2-3, with 10 bases aligning to TRBD2. CDR1 is SQVTM and CDR2 is ANQGSEA in the germline V gene. This CDR3 comprises 18 residues. V was clipped by 1 base and J by 0 bases; unmatched bases: 10. The CDR3 sequence: CSVEGGASGGASTDTQYF. CDR3 sequence (DNA): TGCAGCGTTGAAGGTGGAGCTAGCGGGGGAGCCAGCACAGATACGCAGTATTTT.

V usage is TRBV4-1 and J usage is TRBJ1-2; 7 bases match TRBD1. V was clipped by 1 base and J by 4 bases; unmatched bases: 15. This CDR3 has 18 residues. Germline V gene lookup returns CDR1 MGHRA and CDR2 YSYEKL. CDR3 amino acids: CASSQVPGTEKNLYGYTF. The CDR3 region has the DNA TGCGCCAGCAGCCAAGTACCCGGGACAGAAAAAAACCTCTATGGCTACACCTTC.

The chain has TRBV20-1 and TRBJ2-1; D may be TRBD2 (5 bases). Looked up from germline, CDR1 is DFQATT and CDR2 is SNEGSKA (reference sequence). This CDR3 has 10 residues. Deletions cut 8 bases from V and 6 bases from J, with 8 bases between. CDR3 protein: CSSEGNEQFF. The CDR3 DNA reads TGCAGTTCTGAGGGCAATGAGCAGTTCTTC.